This TCR beta chain comes out of a study of T-cell memory formation after mild COVID-19. Broader study findings: Clones that shrank (day 15 to 85) were balanced CD4/CD8, whereas later expanders leaned CD4+.

It was 5'RACE with constant-segment primers that produced the TCR alpha and TCR beta cDNA libraries, which carried sample barcodes and UMIs. TCRdb passed the 5' RACE reads through MiXCR, listing each CDR3 protein once. The sample lists some 450,000 distinct CDR3 sequences; 15% to 25% were seen once. In germline, CDR1 is SEHNR, CDR2 FQNEAQ (reference sequence). Deletions cut 4 bases from V and 9 bases from J, with 10 bases between. The CDR3 is 13 residues long. The sample holds a few counts of this clonotype. The antigen is not known. The sequenced sample was PBMCs or a T cell subset sorted from them (not recorded which). This clonotype was obtained from an adult woman who had mild COVID-19 (a few samples of this study predate the infection). Cell type and time point are not known. The chain has TRBV7-9 and TRBJ1-6; perhaps TRBD1 as D (6 bases). In nucleotides, the CDR3 is TGTGCCAGCAGCTCAGGGGCCGGTTCACCCCTCCACTTT. As protein: CASSSGAGSPLHF.